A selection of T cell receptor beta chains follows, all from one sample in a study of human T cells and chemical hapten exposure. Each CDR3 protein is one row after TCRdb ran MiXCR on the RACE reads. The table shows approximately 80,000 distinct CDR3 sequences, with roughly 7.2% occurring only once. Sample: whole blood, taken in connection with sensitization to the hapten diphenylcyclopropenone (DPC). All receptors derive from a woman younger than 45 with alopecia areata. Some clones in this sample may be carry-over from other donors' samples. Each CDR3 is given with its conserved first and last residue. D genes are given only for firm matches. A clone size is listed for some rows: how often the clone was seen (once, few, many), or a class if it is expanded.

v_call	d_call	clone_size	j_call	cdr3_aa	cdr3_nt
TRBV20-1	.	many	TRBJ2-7	CSAGSPGTGYEQYF	TGCAGTGCCGGGAGTCCCGGGACTGGCTACGAGCAGTACTTC
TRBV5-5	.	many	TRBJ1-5	CASSLRGADQPQHF	TGTGCCAGCAGCTTGCGGGGGGCGGATCAGCCCCAGCATTTT
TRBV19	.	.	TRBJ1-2	CASSTQGKGGYGYTF	TGTGCCAGTAGTACACAGGGAAAGGGAGGCTATGGCTACACCTTC
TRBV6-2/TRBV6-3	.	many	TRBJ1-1	CASSYSAGGAEAFF	TGTGCCAGCAGTTACTCGGCCGGAGGGGCTGAAGCTTTCTTT
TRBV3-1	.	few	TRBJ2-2	CASSQTSTGELFF	TGTGCCAGCAGCCAGACTAGCACCGGGGAGCTGTTTTTT
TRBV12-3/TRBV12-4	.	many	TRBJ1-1	CASGDDTGYGTEAFF	TGTGCCAGCGGGGATGACACAGGGTATGGCACTGAAGCTTTCTTT
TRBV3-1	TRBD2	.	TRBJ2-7	CASSLAGASYEQYF	TGTGCCAGCAGCTTAGCGGGGGCCTCCTACGAGCAGTACTTC
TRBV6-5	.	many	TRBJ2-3	CASSPNTDTQYF	TGTGCCAGCTCCCCGAATACAGATACGCAGTATTTT
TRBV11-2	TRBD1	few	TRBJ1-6	CASSFYSFGTVYSPLHF	TGTGCCAGCAGCTTCTATAGTTTCGGGACAGTCTATTCACCCCTCCACTTT
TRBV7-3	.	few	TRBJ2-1	CASSLMTRGGEQFF	TGTGCCAGCAGCTTAATGACCAGGGGTGGTGAGCAGTTCTTC
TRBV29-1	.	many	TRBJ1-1	CSVEGTGMNTEAFF	TGCAGCGTTGAAGGGACGGGCATGAACACTGAAGCTTTCTTT
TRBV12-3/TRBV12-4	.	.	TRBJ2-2	CASIGSGELFF	TGTGCCAGCATTGGGTCCGGGGAGCTGTTTTTT
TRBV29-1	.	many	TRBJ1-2	CSVEDRQNYGYTF	TGCAGCGTTGAAGACCGGCAGAACTATGGCTACACCTTC
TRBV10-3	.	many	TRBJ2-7	CAISESGSYEQYF	TGTGCCATCAGTGAGTCCGGGTCCTACGAGCAGTACTTC
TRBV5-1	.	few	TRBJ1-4	CASRQRATNEKLFF	TGCGCCAGCAGACAGCGTGCAACTAATGAAAAACTGTTTTTT
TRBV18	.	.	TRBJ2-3	CASRQLSSTDTQYF	TGTGCCAGCAGACAGCTTTCTAGCACAGATACGCAGTATTTT
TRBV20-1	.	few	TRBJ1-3	CSAVPRLFGNTIYF	TGCAGTGCCGTCCCGCGGCTCTTTGGAAACACCATATATTTT
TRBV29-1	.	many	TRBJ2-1	CSLLRGSFGQFF	TGCAGCCTACTAAGGGGGTCCTTCGGGCAGTTCTTC
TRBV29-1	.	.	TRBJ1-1	CSVSKRTGRTEAFF	TGCAGCGTTTCAAAGCGGACGGGGAGGACTGAAGCTTTCTTT
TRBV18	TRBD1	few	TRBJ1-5	CASSQGTGGMQPQHF	TGTGCCAGCTCACAAGGGACAGGGGGAATGCAGCCCCAGCATTTT
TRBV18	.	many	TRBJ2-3	CASSPPLPTGDTQYF	TGTGCCAGCTCACCACCGCTACCCACAGGGGATACGCAGTATTTT
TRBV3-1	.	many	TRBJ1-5	CASSQENQPQHF	TGTGCCAGCAGCCAAGAGAATCAGCCCCAGCATTTT
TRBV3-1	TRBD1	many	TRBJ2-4	CASSHPTGNVKNIQYF	TGTGCCAGCAGCCATCCGACAGGGAACGTAAAAAACATTCAGTACTTC
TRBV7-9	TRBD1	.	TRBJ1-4	CASSSRDRASTNEKLFF	TGTGCCAGCAGCTCCCGGGACAGGGCATCAACTAATGAAAAACTGTTTTTT
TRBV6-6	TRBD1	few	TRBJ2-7	CASSPGTGRSLYEQYF	TGTGCCAGCAGTCCTGGGACAGGGAGAAGTTTATACGAGCAGTACTTC
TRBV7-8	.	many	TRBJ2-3	CASSWTGMDTQYF	TGTGCCAGCAGCTGGACCGGGATGGATACGCAGTATTTT
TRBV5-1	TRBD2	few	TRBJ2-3	CASSGGAGVTDTQYF	TGCGCCAGCAGCGGGGGAGCGGGGGTCACAGATACGCAGTATTTT
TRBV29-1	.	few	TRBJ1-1	CSVEDRDLNTEAFF	TGCAGCGTTGAAGACAGGGATCTTAACACTGAAGCTTTCTTT
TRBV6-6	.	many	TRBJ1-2	CASSSGTSINNYGYTF	TGTGCCAGCAGTTCAGGGACCTCAATTAATAACTATGGCTACACCTTC
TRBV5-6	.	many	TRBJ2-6	CASSQVGPASGANVLTF	TGTGCCAGCAGCCAAGTAGGACCGGCCTCTGGGGCCAACGTCCTGACTTTC
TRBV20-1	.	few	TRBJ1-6	CSASRQGDSPLHF	TGCAGTGCTAGCCGTCAGGGAGATTCACCCCTCCACTTT
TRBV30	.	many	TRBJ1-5	CAWSVESTQHF	TGTGCCTGGAGTGTAGAGTCAACCCAGCATTTT
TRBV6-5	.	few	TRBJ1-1	CASSSGGDYTEAFF	TGTGCCAGCAGTTCTGGGGGAGATTACACTGAAGCTTTCTTT